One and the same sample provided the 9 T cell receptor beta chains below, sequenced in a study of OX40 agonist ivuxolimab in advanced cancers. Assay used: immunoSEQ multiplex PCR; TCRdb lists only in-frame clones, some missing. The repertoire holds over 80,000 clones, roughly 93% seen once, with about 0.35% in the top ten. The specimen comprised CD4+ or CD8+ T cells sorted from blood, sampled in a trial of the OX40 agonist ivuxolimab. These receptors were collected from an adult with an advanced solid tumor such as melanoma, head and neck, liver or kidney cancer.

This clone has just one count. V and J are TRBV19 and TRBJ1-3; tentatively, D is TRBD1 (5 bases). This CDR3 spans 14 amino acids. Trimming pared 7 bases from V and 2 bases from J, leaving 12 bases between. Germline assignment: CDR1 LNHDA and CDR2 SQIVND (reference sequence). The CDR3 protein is CASIRGSPGNTIYF. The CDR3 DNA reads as TGTGCCAGTATAAGGGGCAGTCCTGGAAACACCATATATTTT.

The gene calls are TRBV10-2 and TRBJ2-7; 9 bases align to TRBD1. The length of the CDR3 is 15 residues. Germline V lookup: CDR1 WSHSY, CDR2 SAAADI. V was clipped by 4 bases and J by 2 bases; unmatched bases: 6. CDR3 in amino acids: CASSARTGVPYEQYF. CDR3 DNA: TGCGCCAGCAGTGCGAGGACAGGGGTCCCCTACGAGCAGTACTTC.

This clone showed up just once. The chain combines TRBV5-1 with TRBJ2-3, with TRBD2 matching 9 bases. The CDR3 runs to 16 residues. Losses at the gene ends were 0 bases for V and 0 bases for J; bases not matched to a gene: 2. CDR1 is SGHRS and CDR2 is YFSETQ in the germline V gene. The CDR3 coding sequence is TGCGCCAGCAGCTTGGGAGCGGGAGGAAGCACAGATACGCAGTATTTT. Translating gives CASSLGAGGSTDTQYF.

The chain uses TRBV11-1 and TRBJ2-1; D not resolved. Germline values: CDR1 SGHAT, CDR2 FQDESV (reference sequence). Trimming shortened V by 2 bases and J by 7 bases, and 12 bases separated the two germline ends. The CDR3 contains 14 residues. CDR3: CASSLSLVANEQFF. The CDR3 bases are TGTGCCAGCAGCTTAAGTCTCGTGGCGAATGAGCAGTTCTTC.

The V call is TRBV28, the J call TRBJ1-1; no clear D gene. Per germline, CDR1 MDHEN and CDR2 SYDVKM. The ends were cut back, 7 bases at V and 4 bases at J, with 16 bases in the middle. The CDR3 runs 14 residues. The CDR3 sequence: CASNIEGYGTEAFF. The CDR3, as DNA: TGTGCCAGCAATATTGAGGGTTATGGCACTGAAGCTTTCTTT. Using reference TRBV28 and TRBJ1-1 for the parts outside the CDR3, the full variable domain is DVKVTQSSRYLVKRTGEKVFLECVQDMDHENMFWYRQDPGLGLRLIYFSYDVKMKEKGDIPEGYSVSREKKERFSLILESASTNQTSMYLCASNIEGYGTEAFFGQGTRLTVV.

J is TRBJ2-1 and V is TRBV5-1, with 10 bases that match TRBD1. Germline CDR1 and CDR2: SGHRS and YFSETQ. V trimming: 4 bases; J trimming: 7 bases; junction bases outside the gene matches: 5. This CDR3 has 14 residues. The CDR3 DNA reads TGCGCCAGCAGCCCGGGACAGGGGAATAATGAGCAGTTCTTC. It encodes CASSPGQGNNEQFF.

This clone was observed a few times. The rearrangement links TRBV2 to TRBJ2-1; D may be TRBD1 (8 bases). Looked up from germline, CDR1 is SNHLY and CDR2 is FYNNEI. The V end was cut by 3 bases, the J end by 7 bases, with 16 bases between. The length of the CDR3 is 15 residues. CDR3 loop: CASSDRGQGGNEQFF. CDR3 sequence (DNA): TGTGCCAGCAGTGACCGTGGACAGGGAGGGAATGAGCAGTTCTTC.

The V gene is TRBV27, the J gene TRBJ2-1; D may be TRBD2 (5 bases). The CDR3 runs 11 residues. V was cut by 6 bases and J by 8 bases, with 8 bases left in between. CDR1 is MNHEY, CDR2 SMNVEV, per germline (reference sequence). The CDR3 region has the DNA TGTGCCAGCAGACTAGTCCATGAGCAGTTCTTC. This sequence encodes CASRLVHEQFF.

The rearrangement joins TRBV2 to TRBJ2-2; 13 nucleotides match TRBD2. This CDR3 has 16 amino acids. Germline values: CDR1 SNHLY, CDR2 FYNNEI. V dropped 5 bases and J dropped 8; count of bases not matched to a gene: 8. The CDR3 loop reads CASSFGLAGVGGELFF. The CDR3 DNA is TGTGCCAGCAGTTTCGGACTAGCGGGAGTTGGGGGGGAGCTGTTTTTT. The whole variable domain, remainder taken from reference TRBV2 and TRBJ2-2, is EPEVTQTPSHQVTQMGQEVILRCVPISNHLYFYWYRQILGQKVEFLVSFYNNEISEKSEIFDDQFSVERPDGSNFTLKIRSTKLEDSAMYFCASSFGLAGVGGELFFGEGSRLTVL.